The following is a T cell receptor (beta chain) sequence with its context. Germline lookup yields CDR1 MNHNY and CDR2 SVGAGI (reference sequence). The V end lost 0 bases, the J end lost 4 bases, and 10 bases lay between the germline ends. This CDR3 has 14 residues. The sample comes from a study of blood T cell repertoires in COVID-19. In the authors' workflow: By means of reference gene primer amplification, nucleated cell counts were estimated. TCRdb keeps only in-frame clones here, not all; method: immunoSEQ multiplex PCR. For V, J and clone size, that table is used; D and trimming come from the DNA. The profile shows 350,000 or so clones, roughly nine tenths of them singletons. Donors in Cohort 3 who had recovered were those with two negative PCRs, healthcare professional clearance, or resolution of their symptoms.

The sample comprised PBMCs or T cells enriched from blood (not recorded which). The chain links TRBV6-6 to TRBJ2-7; D ambiguous. This TCR was recovered from a woman in her twenties or thirties who had recovered from COVID-19. Here the CDR3 reads CASSYSNLAYEQYF. CDR3 DNA sequence: TGTGCCAGCAGTTACTCGAATCTCGCGTACGAGCAGTACTTC.